The clone carrying this T cell receptor (beta chain) was observed at least ten times. Its target is not known. V was trimmed by 4 bases and J by 6 bases, leaving 16 bases between them. This CDR3 has 13 amino acids. The germline CDR1 and CDR2 sequences are SQVTM and ANQGSEA. Each CDR3 protein gets one entry after TCRdb re-called the reads with MiXCR. The sample yields 200,000 to 300,000 distinct CDR3 sequences, 9% to 15% seen once. The sample comes from a study of T cell repertoires in cytomegalovirus infection. Across the whole study: TCR beta signatures that were public indicated CMV infection and matching HLA type. Regarding the study as a whole: Dominating the ex vivo response were HLA-C-restricted CMV-specific TCR beta clonotypes.

Sequencing was carried out using PBMCs. The V gene is TRBV29-1, the J gene TRBJ2-7, with no clear D. The clonotype comes from a human donor in good health (CMV status not recorded). Some clones in this sample may be carry-over from other donors' samples. For the CDR3, the DNA is TGCAGCGTTGTAGGGAATGCGCTCCTCGAGCAGTACTTC. Its translation is CSVVGNALLEQYF.